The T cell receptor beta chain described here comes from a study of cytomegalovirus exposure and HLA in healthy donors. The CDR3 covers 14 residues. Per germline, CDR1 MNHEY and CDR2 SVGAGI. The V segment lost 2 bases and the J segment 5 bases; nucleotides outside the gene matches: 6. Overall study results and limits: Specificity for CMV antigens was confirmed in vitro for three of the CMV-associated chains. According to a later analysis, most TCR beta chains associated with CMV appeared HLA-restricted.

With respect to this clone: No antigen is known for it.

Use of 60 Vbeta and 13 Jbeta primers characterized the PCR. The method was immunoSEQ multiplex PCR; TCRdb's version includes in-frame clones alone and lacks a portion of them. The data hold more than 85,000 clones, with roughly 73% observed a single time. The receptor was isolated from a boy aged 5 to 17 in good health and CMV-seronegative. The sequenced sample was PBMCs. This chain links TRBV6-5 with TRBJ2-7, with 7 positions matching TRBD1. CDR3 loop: CASSYRLTGDEQYF. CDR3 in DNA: TGTGCCAGCAGTTACCGTCTAACAGGGGACGAGCAGTACTTC.